This passage covers 5 T cell receptor beta chains from one sample sequenced in a study of T cell clusters in autoimmune cytopenias. TRB was amplified from about 270 ng of peripheral blood genomic DNA per sample. TRB rearrangements were amplified by touch-down multiplex PCR with mixed TRB-A/B primers. TCRdb re-called the multiplex PCR reads; one entry per CDR3 protein, DNA not given. The sample has around 9,800 distinct CDR3 sequences, and its top ten clones hold approximately 4.8%. This same sample was also taken into another study, of T cell repertoires in aging, cancer and after chemotherapy.

The material sequenced was peripheral blood. These receptors all come from a human donor in good health.

The chain employs TRBV5-6 and TRBJ2-5; lacking DNA, the TRBD2 call made by TCRdb goes unchecked. CDR3 length: 15 residues. The germline CDR1 and CDR2 sequences are SGHDT and YYEEEE. The CDR3 loop is CASSSASGDQETQYF.

In terms of frequency, this clonotype is medium-sized (0.01 to 0.1%). The chain combines TRBV7-6 with TRBJ2-7. The CDR3 is 13 amino acids. The germline CDR1 and CDR2 sequences are SGHVS and FNYEAQ. The CDR3 reads CASSQNRAYEQYF.

This clonotype is medium-sized by frequency. This chain connects TRBV7-9 to TRBJ2-1. Germline V gives CDR1 SEHNR, CDR2 FQNEAQ (reference sequence). This CDR3 is built from 14 residues. This chain's CDR3 is CASSPRSDGDEQFF. Drawing the rest from reference TRBV7-9 and TRBJ2-1, the complete variable domain is DTGVSQNPRHKITKRGQNVTFRCDPISEHNRLYWYRQTLGQGPEFLTYFQNEAQLEKSRLLSDRFSAERPKGSFSTLEIQRTEQGDSAMYLCASSPRSDGDEQFFGPGTRLTVL.

V is TRBV11-2 and J is TRBJ2-1; TCRdb outputs TRBD1, but without DNA this stays unchecked. CDR1 is SGHAT and CDR2 is FQNNGV in the germline V gene. The CDR3 has 15 residues. The CDR3 sequence: CASSRGGSSYNEQFF.

The V call is TRBV20-1, the J call TRBJ2-1; TCRdb indicates TRBD2, and absent DNA this call remains unverified. The germline V gene has CDR1 DFQATT and CDR2 SNEGSKA (reference sequence). The CDR3 is made up of 17 amino acids. The CDR3 here is CSARDQASGVSYNEQFF.